A selection of T cell receptor beta chains follows, all from one sample in a study of cytomegalovirus exposure and HLA in healthy donors. Libraries were prepared by immunoSEQ multiplex PCR; TCRdb keeps only in-frame clonotypes and omits some of them. The top ten hold around 2.6% of the sample, which has fewer than 250,000 clones, approximately 87% seen once. The sequenced sample was PBMCs. Receptor source: a man aged 18 to 29 in good health and CMV-seronegative. Each CDR3 is given with its conserved first and last residue. A D gene is named only where the DNA matches it firmly. Expanded clones are given a class, and other clones once, few, many or no size at all.

NA | TRBV5-1 | NA | 12 | CASTSGGHEQYF
NA | TRBV28 | once | 14 | CASSSSGSDYEQYF
NA | TRBV7-2 | NA | 13 | CASSPWAEEGLFF
NA | TRBV11-3 | NA | 13 | CASSFTSNTEAFF
TRBD2 | TRBV14 | NA | 13 | CASSLGLVSAQFF
NA | TRBV5-1 | NA | 16 | CASSFWGGSYNSPLHF
NA | TRBV2 | NA | 16 | CASIGDPGHSYNEQFF
NA | TRBV5-6 | NA | 13 | CASTPRRNTEAFF
TRBD1 | TRBV14 | NA | 14 | CASSQPGTGYEQYF
TRBD2 | TRBV6-5 | NA | 13 | CASGLAENYEQYF
TRBD1 | TRBV4-3 | NA | 17 | CASSSTSHRGSGYEQYF
NA | TRBV15 | NA | 15 | CATSRDGQSNQPQHF
NA | TRBV9 | NA | 15 | CASGPGQKNTGELFF
NA | TRBV5-4 | NA | 14 | CASSTRDGGLEQYF